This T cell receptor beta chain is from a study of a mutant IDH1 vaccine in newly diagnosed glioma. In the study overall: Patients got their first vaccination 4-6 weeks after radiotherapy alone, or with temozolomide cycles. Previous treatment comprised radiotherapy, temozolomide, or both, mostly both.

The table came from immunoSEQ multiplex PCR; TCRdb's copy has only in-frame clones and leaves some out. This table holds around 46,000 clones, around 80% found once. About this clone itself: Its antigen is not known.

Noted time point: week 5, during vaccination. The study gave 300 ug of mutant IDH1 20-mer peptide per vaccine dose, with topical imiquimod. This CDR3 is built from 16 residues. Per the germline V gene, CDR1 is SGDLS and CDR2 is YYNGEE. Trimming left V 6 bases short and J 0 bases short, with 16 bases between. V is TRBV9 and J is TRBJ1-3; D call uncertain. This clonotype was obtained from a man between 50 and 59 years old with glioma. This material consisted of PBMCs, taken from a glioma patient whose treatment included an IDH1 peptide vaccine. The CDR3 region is CASTRTASPSGNTIYF. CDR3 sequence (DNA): TGTGCCAGCACCAGGACGGCCTCCCCCTCTGGAAACACCATATATTTT. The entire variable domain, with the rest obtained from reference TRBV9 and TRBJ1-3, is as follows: DSGVTQTPKHLITATGQRVTLRCSPRSGDLSVYWYQQSLDQGLQFLIQYYNGEERAKGNILERFSAQQFPDLHSELNLSSLELGDSALYFCASTRTASPSGNTIYFGEGSWLTVV.